These T cell receptor beta chains were read from a single sample in a study of T-cell memory formation after mild COVID-19. TCRdb reprocessed the 5' RACE reads via MiXCR and lists one record per CDR3 protein. The table has approximately 580,000 distinct CDR3 sequences, about a fifth seen once. The sequenced material came from PBMCs or a T cell subset sorted from them (not recorded which). The receptors originated from an adult woman who had mild COVID-19 (a few samples of this study predate the infection). Cell type and time point are not known. CDR3s include the opening cysteine and the closing phenylalanine or tryptophan. The D gene is left open where the match is weak. Some rows have no size entry. The others give once, few or many, or a class for an expanded clone.

>TRBV9|TRBJ1-4|.|.
TGTGCCAGTGGGGGTCGGCCTGACCGAGCAACTAATGAAAAACTGTTTTTT
CASGGRPDRATNEKLFF
>TRBV11-3|TRBJ2-4|.|TRBD1
TGTGCCAGCAGCGAACAGGGGATAGCCAAAAACATTCAGTACTTC
CASSEQGIAKNIQYF
>TRBV7-6|TRBJ2-7|few|TRBD2
TGTGCCAGCAGCTCGGGACTAGCGGGAGGGAATGAGCAGTACTTC
CASSSGLAGGNEQYF
>TRBV5-1|TRBJ2-6|few|.
TGCGCCAGCAGCTTGTTTGGTTACCCCCCCTCTGGGGCCAACGTCCTGACTTTC
CASSLFGYPPSGANVLTF
>TRBV7-9|TRBJ2-7|.|TRBD2
TGTGCCAGCAGCTTAGGACTAGCGGGAGAAGGCGAGCAGTACTTC
CASSLGLAGEGEQYF
>TRBV9|TRBJ2-2|.|.
TGTGCCAGCAGCGTATTCCCAGGCCCGGCGAACACCGGGGAGCTGTTTTTT
CASSVFPGPANTGELFF
>TRBV6-5|TRBJ1-2|.|TRBD1
TGTGCCAGCAGTTACTCCACGGGACAGGGCTATGGCTACACCTTC
CASSYSTGQGYGYTF
>TRBV4-2|TRBJ2-1|.|.
TGTGCCAGCAGCCAAGGGGCTAGCCCAAGGAATGAGCAGTTCTTC
CASSQGASPRNEQFF
>TRBV4-2|TRBJ1-3|.|.
TGTGCCAGCAGCCAAGACCCCTCCTCTGGAAACACCATATATTTT
CASSQDPSSGNTIYF
>TRBV6-4|TRBJ2-3|.|.
TGTGCCAGCAGTGACGGCGGGAGCACAGATACGCAGTATTTT
CASSDGGSTDTQYF
>TRBV4-3|TRBJ1-2|few|.
TGCGCCAGCAGCCAAGATACGGCTCCCCGTAGTGGCTATGGCTACACCTTC
CASSQDTAPRSGYGYTF
>TRBV20-1|TRBJ1-6|.|.
TGCAGTGCTAGAGATCAAGGGGGGAATTCACCCCTCCACTTT
CSARDQGGNSPLHF
>TRBV4-1|TRBJ2-3|few|.
TGCGCCAGCAGCCAATTGGTGGGTAGGACAGATACGCAGTATTTT
CASSQLVGRTDTQYF
>TRBV5-4|TRBJ2-1|.|.
TGTGCCAGCAGCTTGGGGGGACATACGAGCTCCTACAATGAGCAGTTCTTC
CASSLGGHTSSYNEQFF
>TRBV7-8|TRBJ2-5|few|TRBD2
TGTGCCAGCAGCTTTAGCGGGGGCATACAAGAGACCCAGTACTTC
CASSFSGGIQETQYF
>TRBV7-9|TRBJ1-1|many|.
TGTGCCAGCAGCTTAGCGCAGGGCGGCACTGAAGCTTTCTTT
CASSLAQGGTEAFF
>TRBV7-3|TRBJ1-1|few|.
TGTGCCAGCAGCTTAGGGACACTGGGAACTGAAGCTTTCTTT
CASSLGTLGTEAFF
>TRBV5-1|TRBJ1-1|.|.
TGCGCCAGCAGGGACGGGACATCATTGGGCACTGAAGCTTTCTTT
CASRDGTSLGTEAFF
>TRBV7-6|TRBJ1-1|few|.
TGTGCCAGCAGCTTCACGGGAGGTAGGGGGAACACTGAAGCTTTCTTT
CASSFTGGRGNTEAFF
>TRBV4-1|TRBJ1-2|many|TRBD1
TGCGCCAGCAGCCTCCTGGACAGGGGGCGCGGCTACACCTTC
CASSLLDRGRGYTF
>TRBV30|TRBJ1-1|.|.
TGTGCCTGGAGTGTGGGGAGGCCCAGGGGATGGACTGAAGCTTTCTTT
CAWSVGRPRGWTEAFF
>TRBV12-3/TRBV12-4|TRBJ2-7|.|.
TGTGCCAGCAGGGTGACAGGACTCTACGAGCAGTACTTC
CASRVTGLYEQYF
>TRBV10-3|TRBJ1-5|.|TRBD1
TGTGCCATCAGTCCAGGGGGCCGGGAGCAGCCCCAGCATTTT
CAISPGGREQPQHF